This T cell receptor beta chain was documented in a study of siplizumab effects on memory and regulatory T cells. Whole-study results and caveats: Siplizumab cultures yielded proliferating Tregs whose suppressive function was not confirmed. The average Treg-derived proportion among mappable alloreactive CD4+ clones was around 65% with siplizumab versus more than 25% in controls. The naive T cell population seemed more diverse than memory cells and seemed a major contributor to the alloresponse.

For this clone: The antigen remains undetermined.

The assay looked at about 100,000 TCR templates in each sample. The method was immunoSEQ multiplex PCR; TCRdb's version includes in-frame clones alone and lacks a portion of them. The table includes tens of thousands of clones, 87% detected once. The sequenced sample was Tregs sorted from blood. The clonotype comes from a human donor in good health.

CDR3 sequence: CASSPGDSGNTIYF. CDR3 DNA: TGCGCCAGCAGTCCGGGTGACTCTGGAAACACCATATATTTT. This sequence joins TRBV10-1 and TRBJ1-3; D remains unclear. The CDR3 spans 14 residues. The germline V and J ends were trimmed by 5 bases and 0 bases, with 8 bases remaining between them. Germline CDR1 and CDR2: WNHNN and SYGVQD (reference sequence).